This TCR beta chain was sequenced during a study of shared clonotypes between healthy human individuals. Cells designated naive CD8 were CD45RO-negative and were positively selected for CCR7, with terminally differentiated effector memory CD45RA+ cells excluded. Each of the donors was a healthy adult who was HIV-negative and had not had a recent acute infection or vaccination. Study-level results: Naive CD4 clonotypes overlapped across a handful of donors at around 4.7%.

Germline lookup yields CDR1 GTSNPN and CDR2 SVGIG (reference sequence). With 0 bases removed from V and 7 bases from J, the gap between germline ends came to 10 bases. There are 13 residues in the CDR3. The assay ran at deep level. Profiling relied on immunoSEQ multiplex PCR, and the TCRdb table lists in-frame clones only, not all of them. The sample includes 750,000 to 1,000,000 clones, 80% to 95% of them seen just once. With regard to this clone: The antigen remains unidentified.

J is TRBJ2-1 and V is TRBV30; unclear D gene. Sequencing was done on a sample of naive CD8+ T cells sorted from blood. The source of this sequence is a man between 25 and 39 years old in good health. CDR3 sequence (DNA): TGTGCCTGGAGTGTGAATGGAATAAATGAGCAGTTCTTC. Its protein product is CAWSVNGINEQFF.